This is a list of T cell receptor beta chains from one sample in a study of OX40 agonist ivuxolimab in advanced cancers. Profiling relied on immunoSEQ multiplex PCR, and the TCRdb table lists in-frame clones only, not all of them. The data contain fewer than 40,000 clones, roughly 80% of them singletons. Here the sequenced sample was CD4+ or CD8+ T cells sorted from blood, taken in a trial of the OX40 agonist ivuxolimab. The receptors were gathered from an adult with an advanced solid tumor such as melanoma, head and neck, liver or kidney cancer. CDR3s include the opening cysteine and the closing phenylalanine or tryptophan. The order of the fields is V gene, D gene, J gene, clone size, CDR3 DNA, CDR3 protein. D genes are given only for firm matches. Rows give clone size only sometimes, using once, few, many, or a class for an expanded clone.

TRBV6-5	TRBD1	TRBJ1-2	NA	TGTGCCAGCAGTTCCGGACAGGGGTATGGCTACACCTTC	CASSSGQGYGYTF
TRBV5-8	NA	TRBJ2-2	NA	TGTGCCAGCAGCTTGTTTCAGGGAAACACCGGGGAGCTGTTTTTT	CASSLFQGNTGELFF
TRBV2	NA	TRBJ2-2	NA	TGTGCCAGCAGTTTAACGATCTCTGGGCAAACCGGGGAGCTGTTTTTT	CASSLTISGQTGELFF
TRBV4-1	NA	TRBJ1-5	NA	TGCGCCAGCAGCCCATATACAGGGAGTCAGCCCCAGCATTTT	CASSPYTGSQPQHF
TRBV9	TRBD2	TRBJ2-7	NA	TGTGCCAGCAGCGTAGCCGGGGGGGCGGACTACGAGCAGTACTTC	CASSVAGGADYEQYF
TRBV4-1	NA	TRBJ2-1	NA	TGCGCCAGCAGCCGAGGGTCTGTTAGGGGCAATGAGCAGTTCTTC	CASSRGSVRGNEQFF
TRBV30	NA	TRBJ1-5	NA	TGTGCCTGGAGCTCAGGGTATGATCAGCCCCAGCATTTT	CAWSSGYDQPQHF
TRBV6-1	NA	TRBJ2-3	few	TGTGCCAGCGCCGGATACACAGATACGCAGTATTTT	CASAGYTDTQYF
TRBV6-1	NA	TRBJ2-3	NA	TGTGCCAGCAGCGGGGGACTTACTAGCACAGATACGCAGTATTTT	CASSGGLTSTDTQYF
TRBV18	NA	TRBJ1-2	NA	TGTGCCAGCTCACCAGCGACCGGACCACTGCTCTATGGCTACACCTTC	CASSPATGPLLYGYTF
TRBV7-3	TRBD1	TRBJ1-1	NA	TGTGCCAGCAGCCGACGACAGGGCGGCACTGAAGCTTTCTTT	CASSRRQGGTEAFF
TRBV7-3	TRBD2	TRBJ2-1	once	TGTGCCAGCAGCTTAGAGTCTAGCGGCCACAATGAGCAGTTCTTC	CASSLESSGHNEQFF
TRBV5-1	NA	TRBJ1-1	NA	TGCGCCAGCAGCTTGTGGGTTGGGACTGAAGCTTTCTTT	CASSLWVGTEAFF
TRBV30	NA	TRBJ2-7	NA	TGTGCCTGGAACACACTTGACAGGGAGGGCCCCTACGAGCAGTACTTC	CAWNTLDREGPYEQYF
TRBV6-1	NA	TRBJ2-2	NA	TGTGCCAGCAGTGAAGGGTCGGACACCGGGGAGCTGTTTTTT	CASSEGSDTGELFF
TRBV28	TRBD1	TRBJ1-5	NA	TGTGCCAGCAGAACCGGGACAGCTAAAAATCAGCCCCAGCATTTT	CASRTGTAKNQPQHF
TRBV25-1	NA	TRBJ2-7	NA	TGTGCCAGCAGTGAGGGACCCGAGCAGTACTTC	CASSEGPEQYF
TRBV7-2	NA	TRBJ1-1	NA	TGTGCCAGCAGCTTAGATACAGGGTTTAGCAGGAAAGCTTTCTTT	CASSLDTGFSRKAFF
TRBV6-5	NA	TRBJ2-7	NA	TGTGCCAGCAGTCCCAGAATCTCCTACGAGCAGTACTTC	CASSPRISYEQYF
TRBV10-1	NA	TRBJ2-3	once	TGCGCCAGCAGTGAGTCAAGGGCCAACACAGATACGCAGTATTTT	CASSESRANTDTQYF
TRBV28	NA	TRBJ1-2	NA	TGTGCCAGTGGGACGGGGTCTAGAGGCTACACCTTC	CASGTGSRGYTF
TRBV5-6	TRBD2	TRBJ2-1	once	TGTGCCAGCAGCTTTAGCGGGGGGGCTATCTACAATGAGCAGTTCTTC	CASSFSGGAIYNEQFF
TRBV10-2	TRBD2	TRBJ2-5	NA	TGCGCCAGCAGCCTAGCGGGAGTGCCTGAGCAGTACTTC	CASSLAGVPEQYF
TRBV7-2	TRBD1	TRBJ2-3	NA	TGTGCCAGCAGCTTCCAGGCGACAGGGCCTACAGATACGCAGTATTTT	CASSFQATGPTDTQYF
TRBV7-2	NA	TRBJ2-2	NA	TGTGCCAGCAGCTTAGAGGGGGTCCCCGGGGAGCTGTTTTTT	CASSLEGVPGELFF
TRBV21-1	NA	TRBJ2-1	NA	TGTGCCAGCAGCTCGGGGAGACTAGCGGGAGTCGGGTGTGAGCAGTTCTTC	CASSSGRLAGVGCEQFF
TRBV9	NA	TRBJ2-1	NA	TGTGCCAGCAGCGGCCTATTGAATGAGCAGTTCTTC	CASSGLLNEQFF
TRBV19	NA	TRBJ2-1	few	TGTGCCAGTAGTATAGGGGGCTCCTACAATGAGCAGTTCTTC	CASSIGGSYNEQFF
TRBV13	NA	TRBJ2-5	NA	TGTGCCAGCAGCTTAGGCCTCCAAGAGACCCAGTACTTC	CASSLGLQETQYF
TRBV5-1	NA	TRBJ1-4	NA	TGCGCCAGCAGCTCGGCGCCAGTAGAAGGGATAGGTGAAAAACTGTTTTTT	CASSSAPVEGIGEKLFF
TRBV6-1	NA	TRBJ1-5	NA	TGTGCCAGCAGATCCTCAGGGGCTGGACAGCCCCAGCATTTT	CASRSSGAGQPQHF
TRBV2	NA	TRBJ2-7	NA	TGTGCCAGCAGTGAAGGGCAGGGGGGTTCCTACGAGCAGTACTTC	CASSEGQGGSYEQYF
TRBV19	TRBD1	TRBJ2-7	NA	TGTGCCAGTAGACTCGACGGGACAGGGGGGTACGAGCAGTACTTC	CASRLDGTGGYEQYF
TRBV28	TRBD1	TRBJ1-6	few	TGTGCCAGCAGTTCTTTTCCAGGGGGTAACCCCCGCTCCTATAATTCACCCCTCCACTTT	CASSSFPGGNPRSYNSPLHF
TRBV7-6	NA	TRBJ1-1	NA	TGTGCCAGCAGCCCACAGGGGAACACTGAAGCTTTCTTT	CASSPQGNTEAFF
TRBV5-1	NA	TRBJ2-1	NA	TGCGCCAGCAGCTTAACAGGAGCCCACTCCTACAATGAGCAGTTCTTC	CASSLTGAHSYNEQFF
TRBV5-6	NA	TRBJ2-1	NA	TGTGCCAGCAGCCAGGGAGACTACAATGAGCAGTTCTTC	CASSQGDYNEQFF
TRBV4-1	NA	TRBJ1-2	once	TGCGCCAGCAGCCAAGACGGGACGCGGGGGCAGGGTGGCTACACCTTC	CASSQDGTRGQGGYTF
TRBV19	NA	TRBJ2-1	NA	TGTGCCAGTAGCCGGGGTTCCTACAATGAGCAGTTCTTC	CASSRGSYNEQFF
TRBV6-1	TRBD1	TRBJ1-3	NA	TGTGCCAGCAGCCAGGGGGGACACACCATATATTTT	CASSQGGHTIYF
TRBV9	NA	TRBJ2-3	NA	TGTGCCAGCAGCGAGGGGGGCACAGATACGCAGTATTTT	CASSEGGTDTQYF
TRBV7-9	TRBD1	TRBJ2-5	NA	TGTGCCAGCAGCATGGGACAGGGGCGAGAGACCCAGTACTTC	CASSMGQGRETQYF
TRBV19	TRBD1	TRBJ2-1	NA	TGTGCCAGTAACCCCAACAGGGGGCGATACAATGAGCAGTTCTTC	CASNPNRGRYNEQFF
TRBV4-1	TRBD2	TRBJ2-7	NA	TGCGCCAGCAGTCCACAACCTATTACTAGCGGGGGGGTGAACGAGCAGTACTTC	CASSPQPITSGGVNEQYF
TRBV29-1	TRBD2	TRBJ2-3	NA	TGCAGCGTTGGGGCGGGTAGCGGGGGGTATCACACAGATACGCAGTATTTT	CSVGAGSGGYHTDTQYF
TRBV5-6	NA	TRBJ2-5	NA	TGTGCCAGCAGCGTAGAAGAGACCCAGTACTTC	CASSVEETQYF
TRBV28	NA	TRBJ1-5	NA	TGTGCCAGCAGTTTAAAGGTGGGCCAGCCCCAGCATTTT	CASSLKVGQPQHF
TRBV6-5	NA	TRBJ2-3	NA	TGTGCCAGCAGCCGTGCTGACCTACGCATAACGCAGTATTTT	CASSRADLRITQYF
TRBV7-2	NA	TRBJ2-1	NA	TGTGCCACATCCACCCCACTAAGCTCCTACAATGAGCAGTTCTTC	CATSTPLSSYNEQFF
TRBV7-2	NA	TRBJ2-2	NA	TGTGCCAGCAGCTTTGCGGGGTACACCGGGGAGCTGTTTTTT	CASSFAGYTGELFF
TRBV10-3	TRBD1	TRBJ1-4	NA	TGTGCCATCAGTGCGACAGGGGGCGATGAAAAACTGTTTTTT	CAISATGGDEKLFF
TRBV27	NA	TRBJ1-5	NA	NA	CASSSTSNQGFSISPSIF
TRBV18	TRBD1	TRBJ2-2	NA	TGTGCCAGCTCACCCGGACAGGAGAACACCGGGGAGCTGTTTTTT	CASSPGQENTGELFF